The 5 T cell receptor beta chains below come from one sample, sequenced in a study of shared clonotypes between healthy human individuals. Method: immunoSEQ multiplex PCR; TCRdb's copy keeps in-frame clones and lacks some. The table lists a few hundred thousand clones, around 97% of them singletons. The specimen was naive CD4+ T cells sorted from blood. Subset reported: CD45RA+ positively selected. The source is a woman in her twenties or thirties in good health.

The CDR3 region is CASSLLRGNTGELFF. DNA of the CDR3: TGTGCCAGCAGTTTGCTGAGGGGGAACACCGGGGAGCTGTTTTTT. V usage is TRBV27 and J usage is TRBJ2-2; D may be TRBD1 or TRBD2 (5 bases each). Trimming cost V 3 bases and J 1 base, with 9 bases left between them. The CDR3 runs to 15 residues. CDR1 is MNHEY and CDR2 is SMNVEV in the germline V gene (reference sequence).

The chain employs TRBV6-5 and TRBJ1-3; a weak D match, TRBD1 (6 bases). This CDR3 is 14 amino acids long. CDR1 and CDR2 from the germline V gene are MNHEY and SVGAGI. V lost 6 bases to trimming and J lost 2 bases, with 11 bases between them. For the CDR3, the DNA is TGTGCCAGCAGAAGGACAGACCCTGGAAACACCATATATTTT. As protein: CASRRTDPGNTIYF.

The chain is built from TRBV4-1 and TRBJ1-5, with 7 bases matching TRBD1. This CDR3 is built from 16 residues. Trimming cost V 1 base and J 0 bases; bases outside gene matches: 3. Germline CDR1 and CDR2: MGHRA and YSYEKL. CDR3 sequence: CASSQVQGNSNQPQHF. As DNA, the CDR3 is TGCGCCAGCAGCCAAGTACAGGGGAATAGCAATCAGCCCCAGCATTTT.

Only one count was recorded for this clone. The CDR3 region is CASSSSVWEVAKNIQYF. The CDR3 nucleotides are TGTGCCAGCAGCTCTTCCGTCTGGGAGGTAGCCAAAAACATTCAGTACTTC. The chain uses TRBV7-2 and TRBJ2-4; perhaps TRBD2 as D (6 bases). V gave up 4 bases and J gave up 0 bases, with 16 bases separating them. In germline, CDR1 is SGHTA, CDR2 FQGNSA. There are 17 residues in the CDR3. Full variable domain (remainder filled in from reference TRBV7-2 and TRBJ2-4): GAGVSQSPSNKVTEKGKDVELRCDPISGHTALYWYRQSLGQGLEFLIYFQGNSAPDKSGLPSDRFSAERTGGSVSTLTIQRTQQEDSAVYLCASSSSVWEVAKNIQYFGAGTRLSVL.

The chain is built from TRBV6-5 and TRBJ2-7, with D perhaps TRBD1 or TRBD2 (6 bases each). Trimming stripped 2 bases from V and 2 bases from J, with 13 bases between. Germline loops: CDR1 MNHEY, CDR2 SVGAGI. The CDR3 runs 15 residues. As DNA, the CDR3 is TGTGCCAGCAGTTACGGAGGGACAATCGCCTACGAGCAGTACTTC. Its protein is CASSYGGTIAYEQYF.